This T cell receptor beta chain was retrieved from a study of cytomegalovirus exposure and HLA in healthy donors. Overall study results and limits: At a 0.05 false discovery rate, a later analysis found about 17,000 TCR beta sequences to be associated with HLA alleles. Later work showed greater clonal expansion in HLA-associated TCR beta chains than in equally common others. Reportedly, fewer N-insertions than the approximately 690-donor mean appeared in an Asian-associated ancestry cluster in a later analysis.

Regarding this clone: Its specificity is not known.

PCR primers comprised 60 Vbeta and 13 Jbeta primers. Assay: immunoSEQ multiplex PCR; the TCRdb copy retains only in-frame clones and omits some. The profile covers about 190,000 clones, with 81% appearing a single time and around 3.5% taken by the ten largest. The CDR3 runs 20 residues. The J segment lost 0 bases and the V segment lost 5 bases, leaving 15 bases of the junction unmatched. The germline V gene has CDR1 SGHVS and CDR2 FQNEAQ. What was sequenced was PBMCs. The chain employs TRBV7-8 and TRBJ2-7, with 14 bases lining up with TRBD2. The origin of this receptor is a man aged 35-49 years in good health and CMV-seropositive. This chain's CDR3 is CASSLRTSGGSKIVSYEQYF. CDR3 in DNA: TGTGCCAGCAGCCTCAGGACTAGCGGGGGGTCTAAAATTGTCTCCTACGAGCAGTACTTC.